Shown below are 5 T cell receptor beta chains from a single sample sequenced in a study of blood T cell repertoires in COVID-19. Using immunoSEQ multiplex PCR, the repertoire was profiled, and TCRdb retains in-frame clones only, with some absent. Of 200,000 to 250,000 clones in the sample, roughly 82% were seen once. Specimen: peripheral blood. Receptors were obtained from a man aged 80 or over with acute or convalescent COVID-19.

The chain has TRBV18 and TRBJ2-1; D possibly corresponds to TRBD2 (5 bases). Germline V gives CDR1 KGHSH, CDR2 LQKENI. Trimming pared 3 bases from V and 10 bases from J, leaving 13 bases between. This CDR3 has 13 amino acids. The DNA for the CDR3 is TGTGCCAGCTCACCCCCGGGAAGGCGGGAGCAGTTCTTC. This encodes CASSPPGRREQFF.

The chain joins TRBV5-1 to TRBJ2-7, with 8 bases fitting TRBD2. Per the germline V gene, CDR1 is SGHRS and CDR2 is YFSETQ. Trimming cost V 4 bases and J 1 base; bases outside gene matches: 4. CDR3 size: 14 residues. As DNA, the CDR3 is TGCGCCAGCAGCCCGGGACTAGGATCCTACGAGCAGTACTTC. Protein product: CASSPGLGSYEQYF.

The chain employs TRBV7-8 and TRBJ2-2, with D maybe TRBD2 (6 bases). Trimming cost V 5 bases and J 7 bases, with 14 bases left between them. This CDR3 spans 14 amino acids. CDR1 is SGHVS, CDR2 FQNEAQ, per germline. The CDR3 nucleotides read TGTGCCAGCAGCCAGGACTACCTCGGCGGGGAGCTGTTTTTT. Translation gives CASSQDYLGGELFF. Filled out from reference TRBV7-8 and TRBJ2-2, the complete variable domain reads GAGVSQSPRYKVAKRGQDVALRCDPISGHVSLFWYQQALGQGPEFLTYFQNEAQLDKSGLPSDRFFAERPEGSVSTLKIQRTQQEDSAVYLCASSQDYLGGELFFGEGSRLTVL.

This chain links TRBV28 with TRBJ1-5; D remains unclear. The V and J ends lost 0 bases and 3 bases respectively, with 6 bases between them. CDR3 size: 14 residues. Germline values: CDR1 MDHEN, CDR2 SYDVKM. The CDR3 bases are TGTGCCAGCAGTTTATGGGGCCCCAATCAGCCCCAGCATTTT. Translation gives CASSLWGPNQPQHF.

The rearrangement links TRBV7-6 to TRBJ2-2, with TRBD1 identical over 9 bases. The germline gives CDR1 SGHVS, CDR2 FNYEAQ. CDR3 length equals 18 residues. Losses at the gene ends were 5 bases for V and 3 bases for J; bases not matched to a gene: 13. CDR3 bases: TGTGCCAGCAGCATGATAACACCGGGACAGGGCTACACCGGGGAGCTGTTTTTT. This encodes CASSMITPGQGYTGELFF.